The rows below give T cell receptor beta chains drawn from one sample of a study of cytomegalovirus exposure and HLA in healthy donors. Sequencing used immunoSEQ multiplex PCR; TCRdb keeps in-frame clones, though not all of them. The sample includes about 120,000 clones, roughly 70% of them seen just once. The sample comprised PBMCs. Receptors originate from a woman aged 40 to 50 in good health and CMV-seropositive. CDR3s include the opening cysteine and the closing phenylalanine or tryptophan. A D gene is named only where the DNA matches it firmly. Rows may omit the clone size; those that give it use once, few, many or a size class.

J gene,D gene,CDR3 length,clone size,V gene,CDR3 DNA,CDR3 protein
TRBJ2-1,.,12,.,TRBV28,TGTGCCAGCAGTTTAGCGCCCAATGAGCAGTTCTTC,CASSLAPNEQFF
TRBJ2-6,.,18,.,TRBV10-1,TGCGCCAGCAGTGAGTTCGACAGGTCCCCCTCTGGGGCCAACGTCCTGACTTTC,CASSEFDRSPSGANVLTF
TRBJ1-2,TRBD1,14,.,TRBV10-2,TGCGCCAGCAGTGCCTGGGACAGGGCGTATGGCTACACCTTC,CASSAWDRAYGYTF
TRBJ2-2,TRBD1,15,few,TRBV9,TGTGCCAGCAGCGCCGGACAGGGGGACACCGGGGAGCTGTTTTTT,CASSAGQGDTGELFF
TRBJ2-7,TRBD1,15,.,TRBV5-4,TGTGCCAGCAGCTTGGACGGACAGGGACACTACGAGCAGTACTTC,CASSLDGQGHYEQYF
TRBJ1-2,TRBD1,16,.,TRBV7-6,TGTGCCAGCAGGAAACTCAGGGGGAAGGGGACCTATGGCTACACCTTC,CASRKLRGKGTYGYTF
TRBJ2-6,TRBD1,14,.,TRBV28,TGTGCCAGCATAAAACAGGGGGCGGCCAACGTCCTGACTTTC,CASIKQGAANVLTF
TRBJ1-6,.,14,.,TRBV4-3,TGCGCCAGCAGCCATTCTACCAGGAACTCACCCCTCCACTTT,CASSHSTRNSPLHF
TRBJ1-5,TRBD1,15,.,TRBV28,TGTGCCAGCAGTTTAGCAGGGACAGATGACCAGCCCCAGCATTTT,CASSLAGTDDQPQHF
TRBJ2-1,TRBD2,18,.,TRBV5-1,TGCGCCAGCAGCTTTACAAGACTAGCGGCCTCCTCCTACAATGAGCAGTTCTTC,CASSFTRLAASSYNEQFF
TRBJ2-3,.,16,once,TRBV7-2,TGTGCCAGCAGCGGGGGGACTGGCGGACGCACAGATACGCAGTATTTT,CASSGGTGGRTDTQYF
TRBJ1-1,.,14,.,TRBV7-8,TGTGCAATACTGCGGGGCACATCGAACACTGAAGCTTTCTTT,CAILRGTSNTEAFF
TRBJ1-2,TRBD1,15,.,TRBV5-6,TGTGCCAGCAGCCCTTACGAGGGACAGGGCTATGGCTACACCTTC,CASSPYEGQGYGYTF
TRBJ1-3,.,15,few,TRBV6-6,TGTGCCAGCAGTGTAGCGGTAGGGAATGGAAACACCATATATTTT,CASSVAVGNGNTIYF
TRBJ2-3,.,14,.,TRBV18,TGTGCCAGCTCACCGGACACTAGCACAGATACGCAGTATTTT,CASSPDTSTDTQYF
TRBJ1-1,.,14,.,TRBV13,TGTGCCAGCAGCTTAGGGTCGGGGTTCACTGAAGCTTTCTTT,CASSLGSGFTEAFF
TRBJ2-7,.,11,.,TRBV10-3,TGTGCCATCAACACAGGGCCAGAGCAGTACTTC,CAINTGPEQYF
TRBJ1-5,TRBD1,16,.,TRBV30,TGTGCCTGGAGTAGTGAGGGACAGGGGGGCAATCAGCCCCAGCATTTT,CAWSSEGQGGNQPQHF
TRBJ2-2,.,14,.,TRBV6-4,TGTGCCAGCAGTGACCTTTTTAACACCGGGGAGCTGTTTTTT,CASSDLFNTGELFF
TRBJ2-2,TRBD1,15,.,TRBV4-2,TGTGCCAGCAACACAGGGGCCACGAACACCGGGGAGCTGTTTTTT,CASNTGATNTGELFF
TRBJ1-1,.,14,.,TRBV5-6,TGTGCCAGCAGCTTGGGACCTCTGGGAGCTGAAGCTTTCTTT,CASSLGPLGAEAFF
TRBJ2-5,TRBD2,17,once,TRBV7-8,TGTGCCAGCAGCTTACATACCCAGCGGGAGGTCATGGAGACCCAGTACTTC,CASSLHTQREVMETQYF
TRBJ2-7,.,13,.,TRBV30,TGTGCCTGGAGTGTAGGTCGTCCAGGCGAGCAGTACTTC,CAWSVGRPGEQYF
TRBJ1-1,TRBD1,14,.,TRBV28,TGTGCCAGCAGCCTGGGACAGGGCAACACTGAAGCTTTCTTT,CASSLGQGNTEAFF
TRBJ2-3,.,16,few,TRBV25-1,TGTGCCAGCAGTGAATCGGGCAGGGGGGTAACAGATACGCAGTATTTT,CASSESGRGVTDTQYF
TRBJ1-2,.,14,.,TRBV4-1,TGCGCCAGCAGCCAAGAACAGGTCTCTTATGGCTACACCTTC,CASSQEQVSYGYTF
TRBJ2-5,TRBD2,16,.,TRBV6-5,TGTGCCAGCAGTTCACCCGGACTAGCGGGCCAAGAGACCCAGTACTTC,CASSSPGLAGQETQYF
TRBJ1-3,TRBD1,14,.,TRBV6-5,TGTGCCAGCAGGCGACAGGGGACTGGAAACACCATATATTTT,CASRRQGTGNTIYF
TRBJ1-1,TRBD1,14,.,TRBV25-1,TGTGCCAGCAGAAATCCAGGGGGCGCAATAGAAGCTTTCTTT,CASRNPGGAIEAFF